Described below is a single TCR beta chain sequence and its context. What it binds is unknown. The sample is drawn from a study of T-cell memory formation after mild COVID-19. In the study overall: TCR clusters were mostly donor specific.

The CDR3 totals 13 residues. Between the trimmed V and J ends, which lost 4 bases and 10 bases, there was a span of 11 bases. Per the germline V gene, CDR1 is LGHDT and CDR2 is YNNKEL (reference sequence). Study findings and constraints: Chiefly within CM and EM were the contracting CD4+ clones; CD8+ ones were within EMRA.

MiXCR was run by TCRdb on the 5' RACE reads, yielding one entry per CDR3 protein. The sample holds around 450,000 distinct CDR3 sequences; 20% to 25% are singletons and the top ten take about 8.7%. This chain joins TRBV3-1 and TRBJ1-6; D not resolved. This sequence originates from an adult woman who had mild COVID-19 (a few samples of this study predate the infection). Cell type and time point are not known. The sequenced sample was PBMCs or a T cell subset sorted from them (not recorded which). CDR3 coding DNA: TGTGCCAGCAGCCCCTCCCATGGATCACCCCTCCACTTT. Residues: CASSPSHGSPLHF.